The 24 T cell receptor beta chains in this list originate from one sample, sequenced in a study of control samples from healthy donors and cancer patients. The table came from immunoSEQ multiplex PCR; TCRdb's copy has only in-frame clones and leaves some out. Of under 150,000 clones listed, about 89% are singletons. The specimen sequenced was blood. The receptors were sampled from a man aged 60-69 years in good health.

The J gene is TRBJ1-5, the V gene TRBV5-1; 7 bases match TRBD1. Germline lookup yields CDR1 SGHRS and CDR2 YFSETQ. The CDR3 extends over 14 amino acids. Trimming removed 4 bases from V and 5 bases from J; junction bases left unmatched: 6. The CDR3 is CASSEGTDYQPQHF. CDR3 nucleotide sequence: TGCGCCAGCAGCGAGGGGACAGACTATCAGCCCCAGCATTTT.

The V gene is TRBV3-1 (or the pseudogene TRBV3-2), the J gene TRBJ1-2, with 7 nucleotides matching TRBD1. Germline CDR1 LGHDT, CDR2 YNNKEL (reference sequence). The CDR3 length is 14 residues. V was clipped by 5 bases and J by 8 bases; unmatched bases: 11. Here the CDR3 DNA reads TGTGCCAGCAGCTCCGCAGGGGGACACCTGGGCTACACCTTC. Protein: CASSSAGGHLGYTF.

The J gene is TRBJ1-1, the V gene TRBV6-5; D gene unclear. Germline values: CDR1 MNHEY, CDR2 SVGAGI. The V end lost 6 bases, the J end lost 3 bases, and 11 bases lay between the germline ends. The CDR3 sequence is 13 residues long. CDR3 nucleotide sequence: TGTGCCAGCAGCTATGGTTTGGACACTGAAGCTTTCTTT. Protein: CASSYGLDTEAFF.

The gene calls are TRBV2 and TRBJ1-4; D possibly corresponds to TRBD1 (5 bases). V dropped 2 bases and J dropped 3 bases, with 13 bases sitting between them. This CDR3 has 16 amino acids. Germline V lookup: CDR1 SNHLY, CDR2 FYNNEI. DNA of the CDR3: TGTGCCAGCAGTGAAATTTCGACAGCTCCTAATGAAAAACTGTTTTTT. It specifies CASSEISTAPNEKLFF. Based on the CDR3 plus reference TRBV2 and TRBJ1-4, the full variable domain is EPEVTQTPSHQVTQMGQEVILRCVPISNHLYFYWYRQILGQKVEFLVSFYNNEISEKSEIFDDQFSVERPDGSNFTLKIRSTKLEDSAMYFCASSEISTAPNEKLFFGSGTQLSVL.

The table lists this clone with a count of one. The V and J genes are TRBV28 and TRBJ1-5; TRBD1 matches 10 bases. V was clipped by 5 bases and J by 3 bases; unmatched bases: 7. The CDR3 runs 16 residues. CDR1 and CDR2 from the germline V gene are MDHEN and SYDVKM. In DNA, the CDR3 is TGTGCCAGCAGTCGGAGAGGACAGGGGGACAATCAGCCCCAGCATTTT. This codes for CASSRRGQGDNQPQHF.

The CDR3 DNA is TGTGCCAGCAGCGAAGGGACAGGGGGTGGATATGGCTACACCTTC. It yields the protein CASSEGTGGGYGYTF. The rearrangement uses TRBV5-4 and TRBJ1-2, with 11 positions matching TRBD1. The V and J ends lost 4 bases and 5 bases, in that order; junction bases with no gene match: 7. The CDR3 covers 15 residues. Germline V gives CDR1 SGHNT, CDR2 YYREEE (reference sequence).

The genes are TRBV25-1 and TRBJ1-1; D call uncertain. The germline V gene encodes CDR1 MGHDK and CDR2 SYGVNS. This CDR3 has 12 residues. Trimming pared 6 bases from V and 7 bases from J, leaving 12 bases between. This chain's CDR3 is CASRIIAGEAFF. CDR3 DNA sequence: TGTGCCAGCAGAATAATTGCCGGTGAAGCTTTCTTT.

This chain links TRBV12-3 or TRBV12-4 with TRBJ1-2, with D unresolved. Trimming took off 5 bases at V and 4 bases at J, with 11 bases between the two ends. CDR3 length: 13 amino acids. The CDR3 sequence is CASSARRSYGYTF. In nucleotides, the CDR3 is TGTGCCAGCAGTGCTAGACGTAGCTATGGCTACACCTTC.

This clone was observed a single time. CDR3 nucleotide sequence: TGTGCCAGCAGCCAAGCGGGAGAGTTGGGATCCTATGGCTACACCTTC. This codes for CASSQAGELGSYGYTF. The chain carries TRBV14 and TRBJ1-2; D ambiguous. CDR1 is SGHDN, CDR2 FVKESK, per germline. The CDR3 runs 16 residues. V lost 1 base to trimming and J lost 4 bases, with 16 bases between them.

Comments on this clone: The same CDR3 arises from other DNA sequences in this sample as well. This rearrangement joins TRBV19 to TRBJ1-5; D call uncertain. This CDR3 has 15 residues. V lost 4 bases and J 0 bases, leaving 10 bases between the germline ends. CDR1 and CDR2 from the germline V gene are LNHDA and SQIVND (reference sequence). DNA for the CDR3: TGTGCCAGTAGTACCTCGGGGAATAGCAATCAGCCCCAGCATTTT. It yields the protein CASSTSGNSNQPQHF.

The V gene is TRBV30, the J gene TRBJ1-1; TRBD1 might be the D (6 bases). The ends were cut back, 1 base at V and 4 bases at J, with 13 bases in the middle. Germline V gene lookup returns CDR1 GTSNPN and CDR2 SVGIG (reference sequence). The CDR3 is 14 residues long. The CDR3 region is CAWSDRVFLTEAFF. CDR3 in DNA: TGTGCCTGGAGTGACAGGGTTTTCCTCACTGAAGCTTTCTTT.

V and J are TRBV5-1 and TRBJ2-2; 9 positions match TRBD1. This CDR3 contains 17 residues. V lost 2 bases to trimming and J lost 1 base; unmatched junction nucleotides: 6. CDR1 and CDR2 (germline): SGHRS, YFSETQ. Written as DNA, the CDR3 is TGCGCCAGCAGCTTTAGTTGGGACAGGGAGAACACCGGGGAGCTGTTTTTT. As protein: CASSFSWDRENTGELFF.

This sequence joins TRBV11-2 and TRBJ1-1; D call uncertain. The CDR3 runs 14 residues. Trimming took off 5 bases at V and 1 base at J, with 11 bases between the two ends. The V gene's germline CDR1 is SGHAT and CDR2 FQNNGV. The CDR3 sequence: CASSLPAGNTEAFF. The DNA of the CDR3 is TGTGCCAGCAGCCTACCCGCCGGGAACACTGAAGCTTTCTTT.

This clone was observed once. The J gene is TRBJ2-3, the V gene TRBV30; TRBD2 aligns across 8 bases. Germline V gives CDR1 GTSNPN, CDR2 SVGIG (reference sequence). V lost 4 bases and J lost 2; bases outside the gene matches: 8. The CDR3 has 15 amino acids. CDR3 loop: CAWTGGTRSTDTQYF. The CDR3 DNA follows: TGTGCCTGGACCGGGGGGACTAGGTCCACAGATACGCAGTATTTT.

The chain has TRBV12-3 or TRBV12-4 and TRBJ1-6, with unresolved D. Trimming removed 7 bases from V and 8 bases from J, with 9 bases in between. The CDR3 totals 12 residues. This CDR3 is CASTPDHSPLHF. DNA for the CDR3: TGTGCCAGCACCCCAGACCATTCACCCCTCCACTTT.

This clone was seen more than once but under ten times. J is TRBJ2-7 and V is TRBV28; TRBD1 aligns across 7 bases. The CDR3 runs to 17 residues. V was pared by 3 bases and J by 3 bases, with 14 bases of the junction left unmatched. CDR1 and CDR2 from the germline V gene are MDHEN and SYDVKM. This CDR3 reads CASSFQPSGTAFYEQYF. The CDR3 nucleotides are TGTGCCAGCAGTTTCCAACCATCCGGGACAGCATTCTACGAGCAGTACTTC.

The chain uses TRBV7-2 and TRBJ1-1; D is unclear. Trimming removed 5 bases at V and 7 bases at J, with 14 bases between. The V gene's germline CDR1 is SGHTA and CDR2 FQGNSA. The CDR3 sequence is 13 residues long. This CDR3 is CASSPRTAHEAFF. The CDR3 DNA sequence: TGTGCCAGCAGCCCGCGGACGGCTCATGAAGCTTTCTTT.

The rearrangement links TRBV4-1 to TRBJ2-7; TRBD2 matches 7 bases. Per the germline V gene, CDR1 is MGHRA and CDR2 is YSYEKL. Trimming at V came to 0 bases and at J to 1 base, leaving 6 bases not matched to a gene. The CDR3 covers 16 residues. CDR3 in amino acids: CASSQDFPGGSYEQYF. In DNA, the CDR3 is TGCGCCAGCAGCCAAGATTTCCCGGGGGGATCCTACGAGCAGTACTTC.

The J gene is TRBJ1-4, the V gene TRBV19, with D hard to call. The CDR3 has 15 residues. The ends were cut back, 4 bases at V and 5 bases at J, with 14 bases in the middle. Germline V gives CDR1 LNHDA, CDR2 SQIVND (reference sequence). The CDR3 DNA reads TGTGCCAGTAGTAACACCCGGGATTTAAATGAAAAACTGTTTTTT. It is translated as CASSNTRDLNEKLFF.

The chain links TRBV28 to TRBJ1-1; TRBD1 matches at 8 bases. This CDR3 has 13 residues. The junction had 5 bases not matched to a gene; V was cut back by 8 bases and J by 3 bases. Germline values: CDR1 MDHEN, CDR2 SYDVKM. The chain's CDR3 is CASGQGWHTEAFF. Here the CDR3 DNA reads TGTGCCAGCGGACAGGGTTGGCACACTGAAGCTTTCTTT.

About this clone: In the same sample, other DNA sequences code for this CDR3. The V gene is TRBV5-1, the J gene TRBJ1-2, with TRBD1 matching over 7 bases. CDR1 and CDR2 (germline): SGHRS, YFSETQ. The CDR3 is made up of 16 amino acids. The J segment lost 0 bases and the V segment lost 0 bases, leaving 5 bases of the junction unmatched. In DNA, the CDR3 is TGCGCCAGCAGCTTGGGAGGGACAGAAGCTAACTATGGCTACACCTTC. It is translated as CASSLGGTEANYGYTF.

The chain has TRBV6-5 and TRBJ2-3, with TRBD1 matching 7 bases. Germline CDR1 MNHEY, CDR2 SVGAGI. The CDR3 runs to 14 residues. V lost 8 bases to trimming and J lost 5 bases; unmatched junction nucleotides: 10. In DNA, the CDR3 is TGTGCCAGCGCTTTAGGGACAGCAAAAGATACGCAGTATTTT. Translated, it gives CASALGTAKDTQYF.

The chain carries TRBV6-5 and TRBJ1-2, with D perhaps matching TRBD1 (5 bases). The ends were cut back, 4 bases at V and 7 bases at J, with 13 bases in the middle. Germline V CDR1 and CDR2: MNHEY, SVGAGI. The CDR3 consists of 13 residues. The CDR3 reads CASSSRDFLGYTF. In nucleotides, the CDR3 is TGTGCCAGCAGTTCTCGGGACTTTCTTGGCTACACCTTC.

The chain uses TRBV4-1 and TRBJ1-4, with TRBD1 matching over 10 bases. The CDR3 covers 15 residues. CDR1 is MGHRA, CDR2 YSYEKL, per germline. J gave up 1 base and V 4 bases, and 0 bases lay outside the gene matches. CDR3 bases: TGCGCCAGCAGCCGGGACAGGGGAACTAATGAAAAACTGTTTTTT. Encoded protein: CASSRDRGTNEKLFF.